This record looks at one T cell receptor beta chain sequence and its context. V lost 6 bases to trimming and J lost 7 bases, with 18 bases between them. This CDR3 comprises 15 residues. Germline CDR1 and CDR2: MDHEN and SYDVKM. In the original processing: Quantification of nucleated cells was approximated via reference gene primer amplification. Produced via immunoSEQ multiplex PCR; TCRdb's table is partial and in-frame only. V and J calls and clone size are those listed in that table; D and trimming were worked out from the DNA. Here the sample spans 130,000 to 150,000 clones, about four fifths being singletons. The sample is drawn from a study of blood T cell repertoires in COVID-19. Study overall: Sites in the United States, Italy and Spain provided acute and convalescent COVID-19 samples. T cells, B-cell-depleted T cells, or PBMCs provided the cDNA or gDNA that served as material.

The sample comprised peripheral blood. The clonotype was recovered from a man aged 70-80 years who had recovered from COVID-19. This chain joins TRBV28 and TRBJ1-4; D gene unclear. The CDR3 region is CASSPGAGGFEKLFF. DNA for the CDR3: TGTGCCAGCAGCCCCGGTGCGGGAGGGTTTGAAAAACTGTTTTTT.